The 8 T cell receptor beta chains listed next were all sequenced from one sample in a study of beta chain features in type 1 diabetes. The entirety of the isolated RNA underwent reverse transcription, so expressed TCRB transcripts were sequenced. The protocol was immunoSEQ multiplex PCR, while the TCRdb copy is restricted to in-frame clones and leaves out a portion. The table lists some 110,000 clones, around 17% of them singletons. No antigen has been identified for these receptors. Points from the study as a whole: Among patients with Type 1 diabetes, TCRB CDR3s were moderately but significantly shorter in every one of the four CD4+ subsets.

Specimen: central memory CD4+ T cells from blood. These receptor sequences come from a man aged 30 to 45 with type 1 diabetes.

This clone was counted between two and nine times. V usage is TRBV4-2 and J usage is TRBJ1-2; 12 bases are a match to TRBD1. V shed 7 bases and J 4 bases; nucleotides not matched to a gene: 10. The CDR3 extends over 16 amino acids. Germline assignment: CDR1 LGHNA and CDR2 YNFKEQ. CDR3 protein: CASKGDRGRFGYGYTF. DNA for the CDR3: TGTGCCAGCAAGGGGGACAGGGGGCGGTTCGGCTATGGCTACACCTTC.

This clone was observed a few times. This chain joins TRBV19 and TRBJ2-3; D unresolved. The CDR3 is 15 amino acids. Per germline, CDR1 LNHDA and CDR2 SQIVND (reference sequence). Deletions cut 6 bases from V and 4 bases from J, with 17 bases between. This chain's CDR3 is CASSPGRVRADTQYF. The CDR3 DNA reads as TGTGCCAGTAGCCCAGGAAGGGTTAGGGCAGATACGCAGTATTTT. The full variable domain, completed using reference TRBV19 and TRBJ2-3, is DGGITQSPKYLFRKEGQNVTLSCEQNLNHDAMYWYRQDPGQGLRLIYYSQIVNDFQKGDIAEGYSVSREKKESFPLTVTSAQKNPTAFYLCASSPGRVRADTQYFGPGTRLTVL.

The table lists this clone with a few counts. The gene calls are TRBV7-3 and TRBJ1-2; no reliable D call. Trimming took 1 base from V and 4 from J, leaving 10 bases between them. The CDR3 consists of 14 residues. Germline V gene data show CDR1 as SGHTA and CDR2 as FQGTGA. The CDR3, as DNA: TGTGCCAGCAGCTTAAGTGGCGACGTCTATGGCTACACCTTC. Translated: CASSLSGDVYGYTF.

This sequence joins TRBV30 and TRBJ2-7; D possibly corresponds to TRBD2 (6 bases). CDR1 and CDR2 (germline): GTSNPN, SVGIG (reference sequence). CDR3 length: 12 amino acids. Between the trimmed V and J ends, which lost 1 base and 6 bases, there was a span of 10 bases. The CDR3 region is CAWSEGGSEQYF. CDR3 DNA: TGTGCCTGGAGTGAAGGAGGGTCCGAGCAGTACTTC.

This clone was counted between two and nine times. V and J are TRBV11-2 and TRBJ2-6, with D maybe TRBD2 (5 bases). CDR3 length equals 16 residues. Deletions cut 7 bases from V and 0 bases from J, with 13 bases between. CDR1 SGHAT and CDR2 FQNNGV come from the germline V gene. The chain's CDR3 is CASTLFEGSGANVLTF. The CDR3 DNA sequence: TGTGCCAGCACCCTCTTTGAGGGCTCTGGGGCCAACGTCCTGACTTTC.

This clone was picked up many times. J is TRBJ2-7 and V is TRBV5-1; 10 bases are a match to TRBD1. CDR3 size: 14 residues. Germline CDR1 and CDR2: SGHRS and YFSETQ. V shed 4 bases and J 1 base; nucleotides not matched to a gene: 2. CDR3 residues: CASSPGQGSYEQYF. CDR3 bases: TGCGCCAGCAGCCCGGGACAGGGGTCCTACGAGCAGTACTTC.

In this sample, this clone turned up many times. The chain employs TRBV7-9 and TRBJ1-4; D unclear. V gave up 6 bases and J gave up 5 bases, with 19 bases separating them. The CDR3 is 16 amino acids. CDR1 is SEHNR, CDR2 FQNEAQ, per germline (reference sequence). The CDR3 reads CASRPGPTSLNEKLFF. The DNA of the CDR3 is TGTGCCAGCAGGCCCGGGCCAACGAGTCTAAATGAAAAACTGTTTTTT.

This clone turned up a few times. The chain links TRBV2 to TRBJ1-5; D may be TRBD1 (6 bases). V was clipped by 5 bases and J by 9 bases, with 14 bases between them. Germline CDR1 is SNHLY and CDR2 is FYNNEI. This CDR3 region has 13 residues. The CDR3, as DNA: TGTGCCAGCAGTACAGGGTTTCTTGGGCCCCAGCATTTT. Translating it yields CASSTGFLGPQHF.